A selection of T cell receptor beta chains follows, all from one sample in a study of T cells expressing NK-cell markers. TCRdb reprocessed the 5' RACE reads and reports one entry per CDR3 protein, with no DNA. The record lists roughly 430,000 distinct CDR3 sequences, of which the ten most abundant hold 7.3%. What was sequenced was blood T cells: a sorted CD56 or NKG2C T cell subset, CD4+ or CD8+ T cells, or bulk PBMC T cells (not recorded which). These receptors originate from a woman between 18 and 75 years old in good health. CDR3s include the opening cysteine and the closing phenylalanine or tryptophan.

V,J,CDR3
TRBV7-9,TRBJ1-2,CASSLGGLGYGYTF
TRBV5-4,TRBJ2-5,CASSWRRGLETQYF
TRBV20-1,TRBJ2-5,CSARDQYIGTGVAETQYF
TRBV29-1,TRBJ2-4,CSVLSEGAGYF
TRBV7-2,TRBJ2-7,CASSLEQASYEQYF
TRBV9,TRBJ2-3,CASSGDSWDSSTDTQYF
TRBV4-3,TRBJ2-2,CASSPPSGTGELFF
TRBV5-1,TRBJ2-1,CASSLVQINEQFF
TRBV4-3,TRBJ1-2,CASSQDRVRVYYGYTF
TRBV7-9,TRBJ1-1,CASSLAMSEAFF
TRBV4-3,TRBJ2-7,CASSQGRGGNEQYF
TRBV25-1,TRBJ2-1,CASSDPGVEQFF
TRBV20-1,TRBJ1-2,CSAREDKDYGYTF
TRBV12-3/TRBV12-4,TRBJ1-2,CASVLSVGANYGYTF
TRBV20-1,TRBJ2-5,CSARPTVRLMVETQYF
TRBV14,TRBJ2-5,CASSQDGRYAQETQYF
TRBV6-1,TRBJ2-2,CASRGTSVVGELFF
TRBV12-3/TRBV12-4,TRBJ2-3,CASSPSRTVSTDTQYF
TRBV7-6,TRBJ2-2,CASSSWDRNTGELFF
TRBV7-9,TRBJ2-7,CASSPVAGYYEQYF